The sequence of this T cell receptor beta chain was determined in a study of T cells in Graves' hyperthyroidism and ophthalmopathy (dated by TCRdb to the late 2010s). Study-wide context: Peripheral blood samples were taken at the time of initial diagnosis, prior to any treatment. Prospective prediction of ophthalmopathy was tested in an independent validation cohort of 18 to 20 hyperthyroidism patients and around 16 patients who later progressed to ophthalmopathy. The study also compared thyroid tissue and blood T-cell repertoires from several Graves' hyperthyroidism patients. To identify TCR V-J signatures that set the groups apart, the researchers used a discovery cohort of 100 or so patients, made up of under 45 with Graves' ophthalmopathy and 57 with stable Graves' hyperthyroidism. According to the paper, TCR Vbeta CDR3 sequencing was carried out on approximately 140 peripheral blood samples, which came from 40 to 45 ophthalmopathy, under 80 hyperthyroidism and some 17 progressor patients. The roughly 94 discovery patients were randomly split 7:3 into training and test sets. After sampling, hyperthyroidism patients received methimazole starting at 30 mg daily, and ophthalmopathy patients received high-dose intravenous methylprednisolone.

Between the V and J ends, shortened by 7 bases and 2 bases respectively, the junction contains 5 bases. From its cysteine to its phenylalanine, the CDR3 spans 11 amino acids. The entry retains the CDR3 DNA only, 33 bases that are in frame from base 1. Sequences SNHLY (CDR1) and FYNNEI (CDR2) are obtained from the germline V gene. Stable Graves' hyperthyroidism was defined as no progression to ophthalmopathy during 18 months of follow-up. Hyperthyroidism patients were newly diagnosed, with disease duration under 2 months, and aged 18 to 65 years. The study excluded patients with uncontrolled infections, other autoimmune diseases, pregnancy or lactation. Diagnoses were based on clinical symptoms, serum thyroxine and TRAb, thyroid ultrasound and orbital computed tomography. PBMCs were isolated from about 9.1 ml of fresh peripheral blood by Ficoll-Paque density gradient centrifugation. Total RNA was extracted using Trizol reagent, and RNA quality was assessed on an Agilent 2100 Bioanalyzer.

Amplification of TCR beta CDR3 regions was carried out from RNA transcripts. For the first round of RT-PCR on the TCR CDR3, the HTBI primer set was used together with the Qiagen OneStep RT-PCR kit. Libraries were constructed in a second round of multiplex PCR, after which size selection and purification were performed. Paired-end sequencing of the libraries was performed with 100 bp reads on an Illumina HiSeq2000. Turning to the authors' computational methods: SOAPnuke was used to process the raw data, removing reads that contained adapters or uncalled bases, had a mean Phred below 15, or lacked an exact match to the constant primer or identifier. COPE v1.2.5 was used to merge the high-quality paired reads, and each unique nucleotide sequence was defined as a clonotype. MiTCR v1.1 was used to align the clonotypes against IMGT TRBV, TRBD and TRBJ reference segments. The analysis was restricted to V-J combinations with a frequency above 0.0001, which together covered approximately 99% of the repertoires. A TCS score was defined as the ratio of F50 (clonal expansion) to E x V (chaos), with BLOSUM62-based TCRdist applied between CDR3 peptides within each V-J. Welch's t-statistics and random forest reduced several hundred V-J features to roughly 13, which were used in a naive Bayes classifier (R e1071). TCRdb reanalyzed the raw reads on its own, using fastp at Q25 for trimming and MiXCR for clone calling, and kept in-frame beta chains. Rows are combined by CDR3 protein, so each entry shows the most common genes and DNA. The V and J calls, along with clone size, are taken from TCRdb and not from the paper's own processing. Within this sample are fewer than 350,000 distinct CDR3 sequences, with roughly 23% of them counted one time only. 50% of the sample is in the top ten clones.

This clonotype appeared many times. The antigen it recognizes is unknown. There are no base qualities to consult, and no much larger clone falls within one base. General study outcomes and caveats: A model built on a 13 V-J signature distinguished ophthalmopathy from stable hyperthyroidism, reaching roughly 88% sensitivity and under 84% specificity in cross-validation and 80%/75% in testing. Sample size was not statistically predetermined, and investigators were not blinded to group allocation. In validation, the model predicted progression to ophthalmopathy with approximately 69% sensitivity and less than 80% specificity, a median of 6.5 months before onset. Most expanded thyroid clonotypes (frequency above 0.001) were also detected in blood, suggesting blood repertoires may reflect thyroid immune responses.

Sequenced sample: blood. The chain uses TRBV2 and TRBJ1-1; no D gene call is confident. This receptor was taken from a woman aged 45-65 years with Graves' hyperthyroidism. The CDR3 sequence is CASKVNTEAFF. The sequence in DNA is TGTGCCAGCAAGGTAAACACTGAAGCTTTCTTT.